Presented here are 15 T cell receptor beta chains from one specimen sequenced in a study of T cells in Graves' hyperthyroidism and ophthalmopathy. Template material for amplifying TCR beta CDR3 regions consisted of RNA transcripts. An initial round of RT-PCR targeting the TCR CDR3 relied on the HTBI primer set. TCRdb ran MiXCR on the multiplex PCR reads and lists one entry per CDR3 protein. The profile shows a few hundred thousand distinct CDR3 sequences, roughly 13% of them singletons. Sequencing used blood. Receptors were obtained from a young woman with Graves' hyperthyroidism.

V usage is TRBV29-1 and J usage is TRBJ1-5; D unresolved. The CDR3 is 13 amino acids. Germline lookup yields CDR1 SQVTM and CDR2 ANQGSEA. V shed 4 bases and J shed 4 bases, with 11 bases lying between them. The CDR3 region is CSVGNSLNQPQHF. In nucleotides, the CDR3 is TGCAGCGTTGGTAACAGCCTGAATCAGCCCCAGCATTTT.

At least ten counts were recorded for this clonotype. CDR3 sequence (DNA): TGTGCCAGCAGACAGGGGGCGAGGGAGACCCAGTACTTC. Translation: CASRQGARETQYF. The chain has TRBV3-1 and TRBJ2-5, with TRBD1 identical over 9 bases. CDR1 LGHDT and CDR2 YNNKEL come from the germline V gene (reference sequence). V lost 6 bases, J lost 5 bases, and 4 bases stayed unmatched. The CDR3 contains 13 residues.

About this clonotype itself: Just one base apart from a much larger clone, this may be a read error. The chain uses TRBV20-1 and TRBJ2-1, with 16 bases matching TRBD2. With 6 bases clipped from V and 10 bases from J, the junction kept 3 bases outside the gene matches. CDR3 length: 13 amino acids. CDR1 and CDR2 from the germline V gene are DFQATT and SNEGSKA (reference sequence). CDR3 DNA sequence: TGCAGTGCCGGGACTAGCGGGAGGGACGAGCAGTTCTTC. It is translated as CSAGTSGRDEQFF.

This clonotype was counted at least ten times. The rearrangement uses TRBV7-9 and TRBJ2-7; D possibly corresponds to TRBD2 (6 bases). Per the germline V gene, CDR1 is SEHNR and CDR2 is FQNEAQ (reference sequence). The CDR3 spans 16 residues. V lost 5 bases to trimming and J lost 4 bases, with 21 bases between them. For the CDR3, the DNA is TGTGCCAGCAGCCTAGATGACGAGCGGAGGGGTTACGAGCAGTACTTC. Translated: CASSLDDERRGYEQYF.

This clonotype has ten or more counts. This sequence joins TRBV11-2 and TRBJ2-5; D is possibly TRBD1 or TRBD2 (6 bases each). CDR3 size: 15 residues. The germline CDR1 and CDR2 sequences are SGHAT and FQNNGV. Trimming left V 0 bases short and J 2 bases short, with 10 bases between. The CDR3: CASSLEGGSQETQYF. The CDR3 DNA reads as TGTGCCAGCAGCTTAGAAGGGGGGTCTCAAGAGACCCAGTACTTC.

This clonotype was observed many times. This chain links TRBV13 with TRBJ2-7; D is unclear. Trimming removed 6 bases from V and 3 bases from J, with 12 bases in between. The CDR3 consists of 13 residues. The germline CDR1 and CDR2 sequences are PRHDT and FYEKMQ (reference sequence). CDR3 in DNA: TGTGCCAGCAGTCCCCGGCCTAACTACGAGCAGTACTTC. Protein product: CASSPRPNYEQYF. The whole variable domain, filled in from reference TRBV13 and TRBJ2-7, reads AAGVIQSPRHLIKEKRETATLKCYPIPRHDTVYWYQQGPGQDPQFLISFYEKMQSDKGSIPDRFSAQQFSDYHSELNMSSLELGDSALYFCASSPRPNYEQYFGPGTRLTVT.

This clonotype occurred a few times. J is TRBJ2-1 and V is TRBV18; 11 bases are shared with TRBD1. CDR1 KGHSH and CDR2 LQKENI come from the germline V gene. With 3 bases clipped from V and 7 bases from J, the junction kept 11 bases outside the gene matches. The length of the CDR3 is 17 residues. As DNA, the CDR3 is TGTGCCAGCTCACCGCTACCCGGGACAGGGGGATGGAATGAGCAGTTCTTC. Its translation: CASSPLPGTGGWNEQFF.

This clonotype has ten or more counts. The rearrangement links TRBV12-3 or TRBV12-4 to TRBJ1-4, with a weak D call TRBD1 (6 bases). The germline V and J ends were trimmed by 3 bases and 6 bases, with 14 bases remaining between them. The CDR3 is 15 residues long. The CDR3 DNA follows: TGTGCCAGCAGTTTGGGGGCAAAGGCTCATGAAAAACTGTTTTTT. Protein product: CASSLGAKAHEKLFF.

This clonotype was observed many times. The chain employs TRBV5-1 and TRBJ2-3; the D is unclear. Looked up from germline, CDR1 is SGHRS and CDR2 is YFSETQ. V lost 4 bases, J lost 6 bases, and 15 bases lay in between. The CDR3 is 14 residues long. CDR3 sequence (DNA): TGCGCCAGCAGCGGCAGCGACATTATGGATACGCAGTATTTT. This gives the protein CASSGSDIMDTQYF. The complete variable domain, with remaining parts taken from reference TRBV5-1 and TRBJ2-3, reads KAGVTQTPRYLIKTRGQQVTLSCSPISGHRSVSWYQQTPGQGLQFLFEYFSETQRNKGNFPGRFSGRQFSNSRSEMNVSTLELGDSALYLCASSGSDIMDTQYFGPGTRLTVL.

V gene TRBV15 combines with J gene TRBJ2-4; the match to TRBD2 covers 13 bases. V shed 1 base and J 6 bases; nucleotides not matched to a gene: 9. Germline V gene data show CDR1 as LNHNV and CDR2 as YYDKDF (reference sequence). The CDR3 is made up of 18 amino acids. The CDR3 spells CATSRANSGLAGSNIQYF. In nucleotides, the CDR3 is TGTGCCACCAGCAGAGCTAATTCGGGACTAGCGGGATCAAACATTCAGTACTTC.

This clonotype has ten or more counts. V gene TRBV28 combines with J gene TRBJ2-1, with 14 bases lining up with TRBD2. This CDR3 has 16 residues. CDR1 is MDHEN, CDR2 SYDVKM, per germline. Unmatched junction bases numbered 7, after V lost 6 bases and J lost 6 bases. The CDR3 protein is CASRPGLAGGGNEQFF. CDR3 nucleotides: TGTGCCAGCAGGCCCGGACTAGCGGGAGGCGGCAATGAGCAGTTCTTC.

This clonotype was counted a few times. J is TRBJ2-1 and V is TRBV6-1; D gene unclear. V dropped 4 bases and J dropped 3 bases, with 16 bases sitting between them. There are 16 residues in the CDR3. Germline CDR1 is MNHNS and CDR2 is SASEGT. CDR3: CASSAASFVSYNEQFF. DNA of the CDR3: TGTGCCAGCAGTGCGGCTTCGTTCGTTAGCTACAATGAGCAGTTCTTC.

The table lists this clonotype with many counts. The chain links TRBV13 to TRBJ2-6, with D unresolved. V lost 1 base and J 2 bases, leaving 6 bases between the germline ends. The CDR3 is 15 amino acids. Germline V gives CDR1 PRHDT, CDR2 FYEKMQ (reference sequence). The CDR3 DNA reads TGTGCCAGCAGCTTAGCTAGACCTGGGGCCAACGTCCTGACTTTC. Its translation is CASSLARPGANVLTF. Drawing the rest from reference TRBV13 and TRBJ2-6, the complete variable domain is AAGVIQSPRHLIKEKRETATLKCYPIPRHDTVYWYQQGPGQDPQFLISFYEKMQSDKGSIPDRFSAQQFSDYHSELNMSSLELGDSALYFCASSLARPGANVLTFGAGSRLTVL.

There are many counts of this clonotype. V usage is TRBV30 and J usage is TRBJ2-1, with D possibly TRBD1 on 5 matching bases. Per the germline V gene, CDR1 is GTSNPN and CDR2 is SVGIG (reference sequence). The CDR3 totals 14 residues. V dropped 2 bases and J dropped 7 bases, with 15 bases sitting between them. CDR3 nucleotides: TGTGCCTGGAGTCCAACAGGCTGGCGGAATGAGCAGTTCTTC. This sequence encodes CAWSPTGWRNEQFF.

This clonotype was observed at least ten times. The genes are TRBV29-1 and TRBJ2-3, with 11 bases lining up with TRBD1. The ends lost 4 bases at V and 2 bases at J; junction bases unmatched: 5. The CDR3 length is 15 residues. Looked up from germline, CDR1 is SQVTM and CDR2 is ANQGSEA. The CDR3 DNA sequence: TGCAGCGTTGCTCGGACAGGGGGCATCACAGATACGCAGTATTTT. It yields the protein CSVARTGGITDTQYF.